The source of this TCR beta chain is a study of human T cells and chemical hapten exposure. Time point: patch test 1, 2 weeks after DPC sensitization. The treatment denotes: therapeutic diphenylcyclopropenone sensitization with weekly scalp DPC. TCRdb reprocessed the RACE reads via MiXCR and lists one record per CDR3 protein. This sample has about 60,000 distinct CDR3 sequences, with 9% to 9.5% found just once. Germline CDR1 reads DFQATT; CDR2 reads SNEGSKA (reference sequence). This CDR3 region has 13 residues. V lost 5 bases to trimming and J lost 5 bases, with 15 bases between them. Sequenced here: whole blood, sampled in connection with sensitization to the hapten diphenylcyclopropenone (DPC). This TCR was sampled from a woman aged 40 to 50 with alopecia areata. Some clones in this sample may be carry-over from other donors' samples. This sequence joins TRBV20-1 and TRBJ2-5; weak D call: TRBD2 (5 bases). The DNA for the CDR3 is TGCAGTGCTCCCGCCGTTACTAGGGAGACCCAGTACTTC. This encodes CSAPAVTRETQYF.